Following are 25 T cell receptor beta chains from one sample sequenced in a study of blood T cell repertoires in COVID-19. Here immunoSEQ multiplex PCR was the method, and the copy in TCRdb shows in-frame clones only, minus some. The table lists approximately 170,000 clones, over 65% of them singletons. The sequenced material came from PBMCs or T cells enriched from blood (not recorded which). The receptors here all came from a woman in her 50s who had recovered from COVID-19.

This rearrangement joins TRBV5-1 to TRBJ2-5; TRBD1 might be the D (6 bases). CDR3 size: 15 residues. Trimming removed 4 bases at V and 2 bases at J, with 15 bases between. The germline V gene has CDR1 SGHRS and CDR2 YFSETQ. CDR3 sequence: CASSLGAPTQETQYF. For the CDR3, the DNA is TGCGCCAGCAGCCTGGGGGCTCCCACACAAGAGACCCAGTACTTC.

As regards this clone: One base away lies a much larger clone, so this may be a sequencing read error. The chain links TRBV19 to TRBJ1-5; TRBD1 matches 10 bases. The trim removed 3 bases at V and 4 bases at J, leaving 3 bases unmatched. This CDR3 comprises 15 residues. Germline assignment: CDR1 LNHDA and CDR2 SQIVND (reference sequence). The CDR3 sequence: CASSMWGQGNQPQHF. In DNA form, the CDR3 reads TGTGCCAGTAGTATGTGGGGACAGGGGAATCAGCCCCAGCATTTT.

V usage is TRBV12-5 and J usage is TRBJ2-4; the match to TRBD1 covers 11 bases. Germline loops: CDR1 LGHNT, CDR2 FRNRAP. CDR3 length equals 17 residues. J was trimmed by 7 bases and V by 7 bases; bases with no gene match: 15. CDR3 nucleotide sequence: TGTGCTAGTGCCACATCCACCGGGACAGGGGGGAGGAACATTCAGTACTTC. Its protein is CASATSTGTGGRNIQYF.

The J gene is TRBJ2-1, the V gene TRBV18, with 7 bases matching TRBD1. With V trimmed by 3 bases and J by 0 bases, 5 bases remained unmatched. The CDR3 runs 16 residues. CDR1 and CDR2 (germline): KGHSH, LQKENI. CDR3 coding DNA: TGTGCCAGCTCACCGAAGGGGGCCTACTCCTACAATGAGCAGTTCTTC. This encodes CASSPKGAYSYNEQFF.

The chain links TRBV6-5 to TRBJ2-3; D may be TRBD2 (6 bases). Between the trimmed V and J ends, which lost 2 bases and 0 bases, there was a span of 12 bases. Germline V gene lookup returns CDR1 MNHEY and CDR2 SVGAGI. CDR3 length equals 16 residues. CDR3 nucleotides: TGTGCCAGCAGTTACCAGACTAGTTATAGCACAGATACGCAGTATTTT. Protein: CASSYQTSYSTDTQYF.

The chain is built from TRBV7-9 and TRBJ2-1; D possibly corresponds to TRBD2 (6 bases). This CDR3 comprises 18 residues. Trimming removed 4 bases from V and 9 bases from J, with 28 bases in between. Germline V gene data show CDR1 as SEHNR and CDR2 as FQNEAQ (reference sequence). Here the CDR3 reads CASSSPRSEGGLRGEQFF. The CDR3 nucleotides read TGTGCCAGCAGCTCTCCCCGGTCGGAGGGAGGCTTGCGGGGTGAGCAGTTCTTC.

This chain connects TRBV11-3 to TRBJ2-5, with 8 bases lining up with TRBD2. The CDR3 is 14 residues long. With 1 base clipped from V and 7 bases from J, the junction kept 5 bases outside the gene matches. The germline gives CDR1 SGHNT, CDR2 YENEEA. The CDR3 protein is CASSLGGTSGTQYF. CDR3 nucleotide sequence: TGTGCCAGCAGCTTAGGCGGGACTAGTGGGACCCAGTACTTC.

V usage is TRBV19 and J usage is TRBJ2-3; TRBD1 might be the D (6 bases). In germline, CDR1 is LNHDA, CDR2 SQIVND (reference sequence). Between the trimmed V and J ends, which lost 4 bases and 6 bases, there was a span of 14 bases. The CDR3 loop spans 14 amino acids. Here the CDR3 reads CASSNRASVDTQYF. CDR3 DNA sequence: TGTGCCAGTAGTAACAGGGCGTCGGTGGATACGCAGTATTTT.

This sequence joins TRBV12-3 or TRBV12-4 and TRBJ1-5, with D hard to call. The CDR3 has 13 amino acids. V lost 8 bases to trimming and J lost 5 bases, with 13 bases between them. As DNA, the CDR3 is TGTGCCAGCGAACCTTTGGGCCATCAGCCCCAGCATTTT. Protein sequence: CASEPLGHQPQHF.

This clone was seen at least ten times. The chain joins TRBV4-3 to TRBJ1-3; TRBD1 might be the D (5 bases). Per germline, CDR1 LGHNA and CDR2 YSLEER. The CDR3 extends over 14 amino acids. V was shortened by 4 bases and J by 1 base, with 8 bases between the two germline ends. CDR3 nucleotide sequence: TGCGCCAGCAGCCTGGGGGGGTCTGGAAACACCATATATTTT. Encoded protein: CASSLGGSGNTIYF.

The rearrangement joins TRBV7-8 to TRBJ1-6; no firm D call. The CDR3 has 15 amino acids. V lost 3 bases to trimming and J lost 6 bases, with 12 bases between them. Germline CDR1 SGHVS, CDR2 FQNEAQ. In DNA form, the CDR3 reads TGTGCCAGCAGCTTTGTCAGCGGGTTTAATTCACCCCTCCACTTT. Translation gives CASSFVSGFNSPLHF.

The chain combines TRBV19 with TRBJ2-5; tentative D call: TRBD2 (6 bases). V gave up 5 bases and J gave up 3 bases, with 13 bases separating them. This CDR3 has 14 amino acids. From germline, CDR1 is LNHDA and CDR2 SQIVND (reference sequence). The CDR3 coding sequence is TGTGCCAGTAGTTCCTGGACGGGGGAAGAGACCCAGTACTTC. Its translation: CASSSWTGEETQYF.

The rearrangement joins TRBV5-1 to TRBJ2-5, with D possibly being TRBD1 (5 bases). Trimming left V 4 bases short and J 5 bases short, with 9 bases between. This CDR3 is 12 amino acids long. Germline CDR1 and CDR2: SGHRS and YFSETQ. The CDR3 here is CASSPTAETQYF. Written as DNA, the CDR3 is TGCGCCAGCAGCCCGACAGCGGAGACCCAGTACTTC.

The chain uses TRBV7-2 and TRBJ2-5, with D maybe TRBD2 (6 bases). Germline CDR1 reads SGHTA; CDR2 reads FQGNSA. Trimming left V 5 bases short and J 5 bases short, with 15 bases between. The CDR3 has 14 amino acids. CDR3 sequence (DNA): TGTGCCAGCAGCCCTGGGGGACTGGGGGAGACCCAGTACTTC. This gives the protein CASSPGGLGETQYF.

The gene calls are TRBV2 and TRBJ1-4; TRBD1 matches at 9 bases. Trimming took 7 bases from V and 8 from J; bases not matched to a gene: 11. Germline CDR1 and CDR2: SNHLY and FYNNEI. This CDR3 has 15 residues. The CDR3 DNA reads TGTGCCAGCACCACATACAGGGGGCCATGGGAAAAACTGTTTTTT. This gives the protein CASTTYRGPWEKLFF.

The rearrangement links TRBV7-9 to TRBJ1-2; 9 nucleotides line up with TRBD1. The V gene end was trimmed by 2 bases and the J gene end by 8 bases; junction bases not matched to a gene: 12. CDR1 and CDR2 from the germline V gene are SEHNR and FQNEAQ (reference sequence). CDR3 length equals 16 residues. Here the CDR3 reads CASSLSHSTGGYGYTF. CDR3 sequence (DNA): TGTGCCAGCAGCTTATCCCACTCGACAGGGGGATACGGCTACACCTTC.

The chain uses TRBV6-5 and TRBJ1-6; tentatively, D is TRBD1 (6 bases). V was clipped by 2 bases and J by 9 bases, with 11 bases between them. Looked up from germline, CDR1 is MNHEY and CDR2 is SVGAGI. This CDR3 region has 14 residues. The DNA for the CDR3 is TGTGCCAGCAGTTACCACAGGGAGACTTCACCCCTCCACTTT. Protein sequence: CASSYHRETSPLHF.

The chain employs TRBV7-9 and TRBJ2-7; D gene unclear. The V and J ends lost 3 bases and 0 bases respectively, with 15 bases between them. CDR3 length equals 16 residues. Germline V gives CDR1 SEHNR, CDR2 FQNEAQ (reference sequence). CDR3 in amino acids: CASSFSLGSSSYEQYV. CDR3 sequence (DNA): TGTGCCAGCAGCTTCTCCCTCGGGTCCTCCTCCTACGAGCAGTACGTC.

The genes are TRBV7-9 and TRBJ1-1, with a weak D call TRBD1 (5 bases). CDR3 length: 15 residues. V lost 2 bases and J lost 2, with 12 bases in between. Germline V gene data show CDR1 as SEHNR and CDR2 as FQNEAQ (reference sequence). The DNA for the CDR3 is TGTGCCAGCAGCTTAACGACAGTTTCCAACACTGAAGCTTTCTTT. Translating it yields CASSLTTVSNTEAFF.

This chain uses TRBV7-9 with TRBJ2-1; possibly TRBD2 for D (5 bases). Trimming shortened V by 2 bases and J by 2 bases, and 13 bases separated the two germline ends. CDR1 SEHNR and CDR2 FQNEAQ come from the germline V gene (reference sequence). The CDR3 covers 16 residues. The DNA for the CDR3 is TGTGCCAGCAGCTTATGGGCGGGCCAAACCTACAATGAGCAGTTCTTC. Its protein is CASSLWAGQTYNEQFF.

A single count supports this clone. The chain carries TRBV7-3 and TRBJ2-1, with 10 bases lining up with TRBD2. The CDR3 spans 15 residues. Germline loops: CDR1 SGHTA, CDR2 FQGTGA. The junction had 4 bases not matched to a gene; V was cut back by 5 bases and J by 3 bases. The CDR3 loop is CASSPSSGSYNEQFF. Here the CDR3 DNA reads TGTGCCAGCAGCCCCTCTAGCGGGAGCTACAATGAGCAGTTCTTC.

J is TRBJ1-2 and V is TRBV7-2, with D maybe TRBD1 (5 bases). CDR1 and CDR2 from the germline V gene are SGHTA and FQGNSA. V was pared by 6 bases and J by 0 bases, with 14 bases between. The CDR3 contains 15 residues. This CDR3 reads CASREPGGANYGYTF. CDR3 sequence (DNA): TGTGCCAGCAGGGAGCCGGGGGGGGCTAACTATGGCTACACCTTC.

This clone has only a few counts. This chain joins TRBV28 and TRBJ2-7, with a weak D call TRBD1 (5 bases). Germline assignment: CDR1 MDHEN and CDR2 SYDVKM. Trimming pared 3 bases from V and 5 bases from J, leaving 20 bases between. CDR3 length equals 16 residues. The CDR3 is CASSFHLAGLSHEQYV. The CDR3, as DNA: TGTGCCAGCAGTTTTCATCTGGCAGGGTTGTCCCACGAGCAGTACGTC.

This chain uses TRBV7-3 with TRBJ2-3; tentatively, D is TRBD2 (5 bases). This CDR3 spans 14 amino acids. The V end lost 0 bases, the J end lost 1 base, and 5 bases lay between the germline ends. Germline loops: CDR1 SGHTA, CDR2 FQGTGA. The CDR3 region has the DNA TGTGCCAGCAGCTTAACCGGGGGCACAGATACGCAGTATTTT. Protein sequence: CASSLTGGTDTQYF.

The chain has TRBV10-3 and TRBJ1-4; D may be TRBD1 (6 bases). CDR1 is ENHRY and CDR2 is SYGVKD in the germline V gene. The CDR3 loop spans 16 amino acids. V was cut by 4 bases and J by 1 base, with 13 bases left in between. This chain's CDR3 is CAISGVPGQTNEKLFF. CDR3 in DNA: TGTGCCATCAGTGGGGTCCCGGGACAAACTAATGAAAAACTGTTTTTT.